This T cell receptor beta chain was profiled in a study of blood T cell repertoires in COVID-19. In the original processing: Reference gene primers were amplified, and this amplification served to estimate nucleated cell counts. The data were produced by immunoSEQ multiplex PCR, yet TCRdb's version contains in-frame clones alone and is incomplete. That table is the source of V, J and clone size, and D and trimming were worked out from the DNA. The table records around 150,000 clones, nearly 80% of them present only once. Per germline, CDR1 LGHNA and CDR2 YNFKEQ. V lost 5 bases, J lost 0 bases, and 10 bases lay in between. The CDR3 has 15 amino acids.

The clonotype originates from a woman between 45 and 60 years old who had recovered from COVID-19. The specimen was PBMCs or T cells enriched from blood (not recorded which). The chain uses TRBV4-2 and TRBJ2-2, with D possibly TRBD1 on 6 matching bases. Written as DNA, the CDR3 is TGTGCCAGCAGCTGGGGGCTGACGAACACCGGGGAGCTGTTTTTT. This encodes CASSWGLTNTGELFF.